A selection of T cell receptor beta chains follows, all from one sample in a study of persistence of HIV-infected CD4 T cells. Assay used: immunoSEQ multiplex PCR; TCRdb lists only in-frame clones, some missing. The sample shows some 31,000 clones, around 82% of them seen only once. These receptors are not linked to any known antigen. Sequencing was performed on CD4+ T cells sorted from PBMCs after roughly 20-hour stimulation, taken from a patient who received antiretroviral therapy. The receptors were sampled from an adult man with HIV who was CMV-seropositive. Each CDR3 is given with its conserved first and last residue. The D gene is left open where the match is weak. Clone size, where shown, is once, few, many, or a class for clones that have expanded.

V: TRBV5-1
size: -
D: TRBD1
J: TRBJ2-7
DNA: TGCGCCAGCAGCATGGGACAGCCCTACGAGCAGTACTTC
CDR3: CASSMGQPYEQYF

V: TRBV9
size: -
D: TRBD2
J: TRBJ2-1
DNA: TGTGCCAGCAGCGTAGAGGTTGATAGCGGGGGGGTTATAAATGAGCAGTTCTTC
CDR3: CASSVEVDSGGVINEQFF

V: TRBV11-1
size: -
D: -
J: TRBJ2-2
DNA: TGTGCCAGCAGCTTAGGCGGTACCGGGGAGCTGTTTTTT
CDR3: CASSLGGTGELFF

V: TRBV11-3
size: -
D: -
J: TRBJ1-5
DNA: TGTGCCAGCAGCCGGACCGTTAGCAATCAGCCCCAGCATTTT
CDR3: CASSRTVSNQPQHF

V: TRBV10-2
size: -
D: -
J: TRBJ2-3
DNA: TGCGCCAGCAGTAAGGGGGGGCCAACAGATACGCAGTATTTT
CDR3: CASSKGGPTDTQYF

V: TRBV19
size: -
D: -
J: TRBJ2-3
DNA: TGTGCCAGTAGTTCTACCCGCTGGGCTCCAGACACAGATACGCAGTATTTT
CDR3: CASSSTRWAPDTDTQYF

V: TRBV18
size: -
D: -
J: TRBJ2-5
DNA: TGTGCCAGCTCACCCCGGACAGCCCAAGAGACCCAGTACTTC
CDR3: CASSPRTAQETQYF

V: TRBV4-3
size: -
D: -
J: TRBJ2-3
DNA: TGCGCCAGCAGCCAAGAAGTTGGCGGTGGGCTCCCAGATACGCAGTATTTT
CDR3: CASSQEVGGGLPDTQYF

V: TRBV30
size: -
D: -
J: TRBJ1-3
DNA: TGTGCCTGGAAAAAAGGACTTATCCCTGGAAACACCATATATTTT
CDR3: CAWKKGLIPGNTIYF

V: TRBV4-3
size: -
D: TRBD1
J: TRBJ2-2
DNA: TGCGCCAGCAGCCACCCACAGGGGGCAAGCACCGGGGAGCTGTTTTTT
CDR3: CASSHPQGASTGELFF

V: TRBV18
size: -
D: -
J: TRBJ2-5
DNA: TGTGCCAGCTCAAACATAGGGCAGAAAGAGACCCAGTACTTC
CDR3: CASSNIGQKETQYF

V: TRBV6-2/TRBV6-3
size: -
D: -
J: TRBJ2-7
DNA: TGTGCCAGCAGTTTGCACGGTCTTCGCGAGCAGTACTTC
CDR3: CASSLHGLREQYF

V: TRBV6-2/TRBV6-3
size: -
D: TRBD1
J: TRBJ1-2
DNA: TGTGCCAGCAGCCAGACAGGGGGCAACGGCTACACCTTC
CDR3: CASSQTGGNGYTF

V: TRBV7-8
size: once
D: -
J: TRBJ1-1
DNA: TGTGCCAGCAGCTCGGACCTTACGGGGACTGAAGCTTTCTTT
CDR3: CASSSDLTGTEAFF

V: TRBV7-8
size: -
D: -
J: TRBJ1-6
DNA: TGTGCCAGCAGCTCCTCGGACAGCTCACCCCTCCACTTT
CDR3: CASSSSDSSPLHF

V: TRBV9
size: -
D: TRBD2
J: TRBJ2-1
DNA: TGTGCCAGCAGCGTAGGTACTAGCGGTTACAATGAGCAGTTCTTC
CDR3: CASSVGTSGYNEQFF

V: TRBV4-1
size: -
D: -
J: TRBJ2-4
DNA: TGCGCCAGCAGCCAAGAACACGGTGGGGGGGCGTTTCAGTACTTC
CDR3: CASSQEHGGGAFQYF

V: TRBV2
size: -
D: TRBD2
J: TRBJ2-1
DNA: TGTGCCAGCAGTGAAAGGGCTAGCGGGGGCGATGAGCAGTTCTTC
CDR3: CASSERASGGDEQFF

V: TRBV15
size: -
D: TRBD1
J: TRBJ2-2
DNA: TGTGCCACCAGCAGAGGAGGGACAGGTCTGACCGGGGAGCTGTTTTTT
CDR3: CATSRGGTGLTGELFF

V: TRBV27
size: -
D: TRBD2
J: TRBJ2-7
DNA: TGTGCCAGCAGCTTCGGGAGCGGGGGGTCGACCTACGAGCAGTACTTC
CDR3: CASSFGSGGSTYEQYF

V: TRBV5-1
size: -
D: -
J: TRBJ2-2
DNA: TGCGCCAGCAGCTTCGGGGGCAACACCGGGGAGCTGTTTTTT
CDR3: CASSFGGNTGELFF

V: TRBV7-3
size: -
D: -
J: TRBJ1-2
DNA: TGTGCCAGCAGCTCGACTAATGGGGGCCGTAACTATGGCTACACCTTC
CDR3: CASSSTNGGRNYGYTF

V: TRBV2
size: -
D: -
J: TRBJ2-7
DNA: TGTGCCAGCACCGCGCAGGGGCCCACCTACGAGCAGTACTTC
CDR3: CASTAQGPTYEQYF

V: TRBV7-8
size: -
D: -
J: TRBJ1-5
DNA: TGTGCCGGCAGCTTAGTGGGAAATCAGCCCCAGCATTTT
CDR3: CAGSLVGNQPQHF

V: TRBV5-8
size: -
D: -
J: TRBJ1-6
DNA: TGTGCCAGCTCGTTAGGAAGCTCCTATAATTCACCCCTCCACTTT
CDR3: CASSLGSSYNSPLHF

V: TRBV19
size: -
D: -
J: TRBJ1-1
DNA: TGTGCCAGTACCATCACAGCGCGAGGGGGTAACACTGAAGCTTTCTTT
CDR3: CASTITARGGNTEAFF

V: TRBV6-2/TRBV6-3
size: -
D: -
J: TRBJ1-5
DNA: TGTGCCAGCAGTTACAGGGCGGGCAATCAGCCCCAGCATTTT
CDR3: CASSYRAGNQPQHF

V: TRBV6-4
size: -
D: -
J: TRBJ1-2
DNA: TGTGCCAGCAGTGCCGAGGGGGGGCGCTTAGGAGGCTACACCTTC
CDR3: CASSAEGGRLGGYTF

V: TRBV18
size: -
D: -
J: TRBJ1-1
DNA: TGTGCCAGCTCACCAGGACAGAACACTGAAGCTTTCTTT
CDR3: CASSPGQNTEAFF

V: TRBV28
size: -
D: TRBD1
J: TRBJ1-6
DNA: TGTGCCAGCAGTCAGGGGGGCGATAATTCACCCCTCCACTTT
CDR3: CASSQGGDNSPLHF

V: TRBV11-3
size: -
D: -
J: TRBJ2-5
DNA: TGTGCCAGCAGCTTGGGCTTCCAAGAGACCCAGTACTTC
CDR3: CASSLGFQETQYF